Listed below are T cell receptor beta chains from one sample, sequenced in a study of cytomegalovirus exposure and HLA in healthy donors. The table came from immunoSEQ multiplex PCR; TCRdb's copy has only in-frame clones and leaves some out. The sample lists roughly 200,000 clones; around 80% were seen once. The sample consisted of PBMCs. The receptors were sampled from a young woman in good health and CMV-seropositive. Each CDR3 is given with its conserved first and last residue. Each record gives: CDR3 length, clone size, D gene, J gene, V gene, CDR3 DNA, CDR3 protein. D genes are given only for firm matches. Expanded clones are given a class, and other clones once, few, many or no size at all.

16,NA,TRBD2,TRBJ2-5,TRBV10-3,TGTGCCATCAGGGAAAGACTAGCGGGAAAGAGGGAGACCCAGTACTTC,CAIRERLAGKRETQYF
15,NA,TRBD2,TRBJ2-7,TRBV7-8,TGTGCCAGCAGCTTATATACTAGCGGCTCCTACGAGCAGTACTTC,CASSLYTSGSYEQYF
14,NA,TRBD2,TRBJ2-2,TRBV7-8,TGTGCCAGCAGCTCCGGACTAGTTCCCGGGGAGCTGTTTTTT,CASSSGLVPGELFF
14,NA,TRBD2,TRBJ2-3,TRBV9,TGTGCCAGCAGCCCCCGGGGGGGCACAGATACGCAGTATTTT,CASSPRGGTDTQYF
16,NA,NA,TRBJ2-2,TRBV5-6,TGTGCCAGCAGCTGGGGGGCTAGCGGTAATAAAGGGGAGCTGTTTTTT,CASSWGASGNKGELFF
15,NA,TRBD1,TRBJ2-2,TRBV29-1,TGCAGCGTTTCACTGGGGACAGGCGACACCGGGGAGCTGTTTTTT,CSVSLGTGDTGELFF
15,once,NA,TRBJ2-7,TRBV9,TGTGCCAGCAGCGTAGGGGGGGACAGCTCCTACGAGCAGTACTTC,CASSVGGDSSYEQYF
16,NA,TRBD2,TRBJ2-1,TRBV18,TGTGCCAGCTCACCACAGGGACTAGCATCCCCCAATGAGCAGTTCTTC,CASSPQGLASPNEQFF
13,NA,NA,TRBJ1-4,TRBV5-4,TGTGCCAGCAGCTTGGTTGCGAATGAAAAACTGTTTTTT,CASSLVANEKLFF
14,once,TRBD1,TRBJ1-5,TRBV13,TGTGCCAGCAGCCGAGGACAGGTAAACCAGCCCCAGCATTTT,CASSRGQVNQPQHF
17,NA,NA,TRBJ2-1,TRBV7-8,TGTGCCAGCAGCTTGTCCCCCCGGGCGGGGCTATACAATGAGCAGTTCTTC,CASSLSPRAGLYNEQFF
16,NA,TRBD2,TRBJ2-4,TRBV7-9,TGTGCCAGCACCCCCCGCGGGGGGGGAGCCAAAAACATTCAGTACTTC,CASTPRGGGAKNIQYF
14,NA,TRBD2,TRBJ2-3,TRBV13,TGTGCCAGCAGCTTAGCCAGGGAGGGACATACGCAGTATTTT,CASSLAREGHTQYF
15,NA,NA,TRBJ2-7,TRBV10-2,TGCGCCAGCAGTGAGTGGGCAGGGGAAAATTCCGAGCAGTACTTC,CASSEWAGENSEQYF
13,NA,NA,TRBJ1-2,TRBV27,TGTGCCAGCAGTTTAGCGGGGGTACATGGCTACACCTTC,CASSLAGVHGYTF
16,NA,TRBD2,TRBJ2-7,TRBV7-8,TGTGCCAGCAGCTTCAAAGGGACTAGCGGGGGCTACGAGCAGTACTTC,CASSFKGTSGGYEQYF
14,NA,TRBD1,TRBJ1-3,TRBV5-1,TGCGCCAGCAGCTCGACAGGGGATGGAAACACCATATATTTT,CASSSTGDGNTIYF
20,once,TRBD2,TRBJ2-1,TRBV14,TGTGCCAGCAGCCATCAAGACAGGCTAGCGGGACTTAGCTCCTACAATGAGCAGTTCTTC,CASSHQDRLAGLSSYNEQFF